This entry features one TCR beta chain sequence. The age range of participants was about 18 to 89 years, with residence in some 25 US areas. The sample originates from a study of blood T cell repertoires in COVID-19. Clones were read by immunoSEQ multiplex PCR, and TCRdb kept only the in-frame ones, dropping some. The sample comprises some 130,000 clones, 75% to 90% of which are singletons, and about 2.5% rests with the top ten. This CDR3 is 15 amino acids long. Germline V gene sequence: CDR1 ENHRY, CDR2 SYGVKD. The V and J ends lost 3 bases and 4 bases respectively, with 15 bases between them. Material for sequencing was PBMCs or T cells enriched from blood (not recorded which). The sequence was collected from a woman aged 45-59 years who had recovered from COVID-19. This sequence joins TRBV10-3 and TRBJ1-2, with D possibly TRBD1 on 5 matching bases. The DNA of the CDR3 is TGTGCCATCAGTGACGGTGAGACAGACCTCTATGGCTACACCTTC. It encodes CAISDGETDLYGYTF.